Presented here are 14 T cell receptor beta chains from one specimen sequenced in a study of blood T cells in healthy people across ages. A second roughly 6 to 12 cycle PCR used barcoded and J-beta primers. MiXCR, applied by TCRdb to the 5' RACE reads, yields one record per CDR3 protein. The top ten hold about 4.1% of the sample, which has about 1.5 million distinct CDR3 sequences, approximately 39% seen once. The sample was blood. Receptors were obtained from a woman aged 18 to 35 in good health.

The chain links TRBV12-3 or TRBV12-4 to TRBJ1-1; 8 nucleotides agree with TRBD1. The CDR3 spans 15 residues. The J segment lost 4 bases and the V segment lost 5 bases, leaving 9 bases of the junction unmatched. The CDR3 spells CASSNRQGKTTEAFF. CDR3 nucleotide sequence: TGTGCCAGCAGTAACCGACAGGGGAAGACCACTGAAGCTTTCTTT.

The rearrangement joins TRBV19 to TRBJ2-1, with D unclear. This CDR3 region has 15 residues. Germline V gene lookup returns CDR1 LNHDA and CDR2 SQIVND (reference sequence). V was trimmed by 7 bases and J by 4 bases, leaving 17 bases between them. In DNA, the CDR3 is TGTGCCAGTACTTTGGCTCCCTCCGGGTACAATGAGCAGTTCTTC. It codes for CASTLAPSGYNEQFF.

The J gene is TRBJ2-5, the V gene TRBV12-3 or TRBV12-4; the match to TRBD2 covers 16 bases. This CDR3 is 19 amino acids long. Trimming removed 6 bases from V and 5 bases from J; junction bases left unmatched: 15. The chain's CDR3 is CASRSGTSGGAFPRETQYF. For the CDR3, the DNA is TGTGCCAGCAGATCCGGGACTAGCGGGGGGGCATTCCCCCGGGAGACCCAGTACTTC.

This chain links TRBV7-9 with TRBJ2-5; TRBD1 might be the D (6 bases). CDR1 SEHNR and CDR2 FQNEAQ come from the germline V gene (reference sequence). The CDR3 extends over 12 amino acids. V shed 8 bases and J shed 11 bases, with 18 bases lying between them. DNA for the CDR3: TGTGCCAGCGGGATCTGGGACAATGAGCAGTACTTC. Translated: CASGIWDNEQYF.

This clonotype has a handful of counts. V is TRBV28 and J is TRBJ1-2, with D unclear. The V and J ends lost 6 bases and 4 bases respectively, with 9 bases between them. The CDR3 is made up of 12 amino acids. In germline, CDR1 is MDHEN, CDR2 SYDVKM. CDR3 protein: CASRQSPYGYTF. The DNA of the CDR3 is TGTGCCAGCAGGCAGAGCCCCTATGGCTACACCTTC.

The table lists this clonotype with a few counts. The chain joins TRBV28 to TRBJ1-2; D call uncertain. The V and J ends lost 4 bases and 11 bases respectively, with 23 bases between them. This CDR3 is built from 15 residues. Germline assignment: CDR1 MDHEN and CDR2 SYDVKM. This CDR3 reads CASSSKLQTINRYTF. The CDR3 coding sequence is TGTGCCAGCAGTTCTAAACTACAGACCATTAACCGTTACACCTTC.

The gene calls are TRBV20-1 and TRBJ2-4, with 13 bases fitting TRBD2. Trimming took 3 bases from V and 13 from J; bases not matched to a gene: 18. The germline V gene has CDR1 DFQATT and CDR2 SNEGSKA (reference sequence). There are 17 residues in the CDR3. CDR3: CSARDPRTSGSNNEQYF. Written as DNA, the CDR3 is TGCAGTGCTAGGGACCCAAGGACTAGCGGGAGTAACAATGAGCAGTACTTC.

V and J are TRBV27 and TRBJ2-3; D not resolved. The germline gives CDR1 MNHEY, CDR2 SMNVEV (reference sequence). The CDR3 is 13 residues long. V gave up 4 bases and J gave up 2 bases, with 7 bases separating them. CDR3 region: CASSSQYTDTQYF. The CDR3 DNA sequence: TGTGCCAGCAGTTCCCAATACACAGATACGCAGTATTTT.

The rearrangement links TRBV11-2 to TRBJ2-7, with D possibly matching TRBD2 (7 bases). This CDR3 spans 14 amino acids. Germline V gives CDR1 SGHAT, CDR2 FQNNGV. V lost 2 bases to trimming and J lost 3 bases, with 11 bases between them. The CDR3 DNA reads as TGTGCCAGCAGCTTAAACGGGGGGCACTACGAGCAGTACTTC. Protein sequence: CASSLNGGHYEQYF.

This clonotype has more than one count but fewer than ten. J is TRBJ2-7 and V is TRBV28; no reliable D call. The CDR3 runs to 13 residues. From germline, CDR1 is MDHEN and CDR2 SYDVKM. Trimming cost V 7 bases and J 4 bases, with 14 bases left between them. CDR3 residues: CASTSPVGYEQYF. In nucleotides, the CDR3 is TGTGCCAGCACTTCCCCGGTAGGTTACGAGCAGTACTTC.

There are a few counts of this clonotype. The J gene is TRBJ2-7, the V gene TRBV20-1; D gene ambiguous. The CDR3 is 12 residues long. Trimming took off 3 bases at V and 2 bases at J, with 8 bases between the two ends. The germline CDR1 and CDR2 sequences are DFQATT and SNEGSKA (reference sequence). The CDR3 DNA reads TGCAGTGCTAGTTACCGGGCCTACGAGCAGTACTTC. Translated, it gives CSASYRAYEQYF.

This clonotype was seen only a few times. V is TRBV6-6 and J is TRBJ1-6; weak D call: TRBD1 (5 bases). The CDR3 has 16 amino acids. Germline V gene lookup returns CDR1 MNHNY and CDR2 SVGAGI (reference sequence). The germline V and J ends were trimmed by 5 bases and 6 bases, with 17 bases remaining between them. The CDR3 coding sequence is TGTGCCAGCAGTAAACCATCGCAGGGTACTAATTCACCCCTCCACTTT. Its translation is CASSKPSQGTNSPLHF.

The CDR3 loop reads CAISESSDSSPLHF. CDR3 in DNA: TGTGCCATCAGTGAGTCGAGTGACAGTTCACCCCTCCACTTT. The V call is TRBV10-3, the J call TRBJ1-6, with D perhaps TRBD1 (5 bases). Looked up from germline, CDR1 is ENHRY and CDR2 is SYGVKD. The CDR3 loop spans 14 amino acids. The V end lost 0 bases, the J end lost 9 bases, and 9 bases lay between the germline ends.

In the case of this clonotype: Relative to the germline gene, one junction end is altered; a read error may explain this. The chain recombines TRBV20-1 with TRBJ1-3; D remains ambiguous. The germline CDR1 and CDR2 sequences are DFQATT and SNEGSKA (reference sequence). The CDR3 consists of 11 residues. CDR3 nucleotide sequence: TGCAGCGCTAGTTCGGGGTTCACCATATATTTT. Residues: CSASSGFTIYF.